This TCR beta chain stems from a study of cytomegalovirus exposure and HLA in healthy donors. Study context: Both the roughly 120 validation repertoires and the approximately 700 first-cohort repertoires used the same platform, as reported by a later analysis. Study-level findings and limits: In vitro work confirmed that a few CMV-associated chains recognize CMV antigens.

This CDR3 region has 15 residues. V dropped 6 bases and J dropped 4 bases, with 17 bases sitting between them. CDR1 and CDR2 (germline): SGHNT, YYREEE (reference sequence). The table came from immunoSEQ multiplex PCR; TCRdb's copy has only in-frame clones and leaves some out. The sample shows roughly 100,000 clones, roughly 95% of them seen only once. On this clone itself: What it binds is not known.

Material: PBMCs. The chain uses TRBV5-4 and TRBJ2-1; D is perhaps TRBD1 (8 bases). The receptor was isolated from a woman between 18 and 30 years old in good health and CMV-seronegative. As DNA, the CDR3 is TGTGCCAGCAACCAACAGGGGGGGCTTTACAATGAGCAGTTCTTC. It is translated as CASNQQGGLYNEQFF.